The entry below gives a single TCR beta chain sequence along with its context. The sample holds other DNA sequences that translate to the same CDR3. Participants had their cohort set by participant-reported clinical history. The protocol was immunoSEQ multiplex PCR, while the TCRdb copy is restricted to in-frame clones and leaves out a portion. The sample holds roughly 250,000 clones, approximately 90% seen once. The source of the sample is a study of blood T cell repertoires in COVID-19. At the level of the study: Spain, Italy and the United States supplied samples that represented acute and convalescent COVID-19.

The sequenced material came from PBMCs or T cells enriched from blood (not recorded which). The receptor was isolated from a human donor in a cohort exposed to, infected with or recovered from COVID-19 (not recorded which). The donor label of this sample is uncertain.

The CDR3 bases are TGTGCCAGCTCACCACGGCAGGAAGCCTACGAGCAGTACTTC. Translation gives CASSPRQEAYEQYF. The V and J genes are TRBV18 and TRBJ2-7; D unresolved. V was clipped by 1 base and J by 2 bases, with 9 bases between them. This CDR3 region has 14 residues. Germline V gives CDR1 KGHSH, CDR2 LQKENI.